Sequencing of this TCR beta chain was carried out in a study of blood T cells in healthy people across ages. Each sample provided at least 6 micrograms of extracted total RNA. CDR1 is SEHNR, CDR2 FQNEAQ, per germline (reference sequence). V shed 4 bases and J 3 bases; nucleotides not matched to a gene: 6. CDR3 size: 16 residues. Then a second PCR, running roughly 7 to 11 cycles, was carried out with a sample-barcoded 5' primer and a J-beta primer mix. TCRdb called the 5' RACE reads again in MiXCR, with one record for every CDR3 protein. The sample records around 700,000 distinct CDR3 sequences, about 25% being singletons. These data also formed part of another study, on T cells of mothers and their children.

This TCR came from a boy between 5 and 17 years old in good health. What was sequenced was blood. The chain links TRBV7-9 to TRBJ2-7; 13 bases map to TRBD2. The CDR3: CASSYGTSGTFYEQYF. CDR3 DNA sequence: TGTGCCAGCAGCTACGGGACTAGCGGGACCTTCTACGAGCAGTACTTC. Looking up the rest from reference TRBV7-9 and TRBJ2-7 gives the full variable domain: DTGVSQNPRHKITKRGQNVTFRCDPISEHNRLYWYRQTLGQGPEFLTYFQNEAQLEKSRLLSDRFSAERPKGSFSTLEIQRTEQGDSAMYLCASSYGTSGTFYEQYFGPGTRLTVT.